This T cell receptor (beta chain) was obtained from a study of blood T cell repertoires in COVID-19. V gave up 0 bases and J gave up 0 bases, with 7 bases separating them. The CDR3 consists of 15 residues. Germline CDR1 and CDR2: SGHRS and YFSETQ. The repertoire was sequenced with immunoSEQ multiplex PCR; TCRdb's copy has only in-frame clones and lacks some. The data contain about 350,000 clones, around 91% of them singletons. Sequencing was performed on peripheral blood. J is TRBJ1-3 and V is TRBV5-1, with D uncertain. This clonotype was obtained from a woman under 30 who had recovered from COVID-19. CDR3: CASSLDEGSGNTIYF. The DNA for the CDR3 is TGCGCCAGCAGCTTGGACGAGGGCTCTGGAAACACCATATATTTT.